Reported below is one T cell receptor (beta chain). The data belong to a study of OX40 agonist ivuxolimab in advanced cancers. Generated by immunoSEQ multiplex PCR, the TCRdb table keeps only in-frame clones and is missing some. Of about 73,000 clones in the sample, roughly 92% were seen once. The material was CD4+ or CD8+ T cells sorted from blood, obtained in a trial of the OX40 agonist ivuxolimab. The TCR was taken from an adult with an advanced solid tumor such as melanoma, head and neck, liver or kidney cancer.

The CDR3 protein is CASSLGTTGGNEKLFF. CDR3 nucleotides: TGTGCCAGCAGCTTGGGGACGACAGGGGGTAATGAAAAACTGTTTTTT. This chain connects TRBV5-4 to TRBJ1-4; 9 bases agree with TRBD1. Germline V gene lookup returns CDR1 SGHNT and CDR2 YYREEE (reference sequence). This CDR3 region has 16 residues. The ends lost 0 bases at V and 4 bases at J; junction bases unmatched: 4.